These T cell receptor beta chains were read from a single sample in a study of vaccination and CD4 T cells after COVID-19. TCRdb reprocessed the PCR reads via MiXCR and lists one record per CDR3 protein. This table has 20,000 to 30,000 distinct CDR3 sequences, approximately 41% appearing once. Their antigens are not known. Material: CD4+ T cells from blood, cultured in vitro, obtained about 7 months after SARS-CoV-2 vaccination. Every receptor here comes from a human donor who had recovered from COVID-19. CDR3s include the opening cysteine and the closing phenylalanine or tryptophan. The order of the fields is J gene, V gene, CDR3 protein.

TRBJ2-2 TRBV19 CASSSRRNTGELFF
TRBJ1-1 TRBV6-1 CASLSGTGIFESEAFF
TRBJ2-7 TRBV10-3 CAISDGTSGYEQYF
TRBJ2-7 TRBV28 CASGTPSSYEQYF
TRBJ2-1 TRBV7-9 CASILWSSGRMYNEQFF
TRBJ2-7 TRBV4-1 CASSQDTGSGSYEQYF
TRBJ2-3 TRBV5-1 CASSSRTSSTDTQYF
TRBJ1-2 TRBV29-1 CSAVTGGRSPTNYGYTF
TRBJ2-1 TRBV20-1 CSAHRDRSYNEQFF
TRBJ2-5 TRBV6-1 CASSRESGDGETQYF
TRBJ2-2 TRBV5-4 CASSKQGDTGELFF
TRBJ2-2 TRBV24-1 CATSDPGQGRAGELFF
TRBJ1-6 TRBV20-1 CSARDVRMHSPLHF
TRBJ1-5 TRBV6-1 CASSLLTGHQPQHF
TRBJ2-1 TRBV4-1 CASSHRDRGNEQFF
TRBJ2-3 TRBV15 CATSTTSGSTDTQYF
TRBJ1-1 TRBV28 CASSLRGYTEAFF
TRBJ2-7 TRBV7-8 CASSPHFGKQYF
TRBJ2-2 TRBV20-1 CSARAGSNTGELFF
TRBJ2-5 TRBV7-8 CASSYPQETQYF
TRBJ1-3 TRBV6-1 CASSGNTIYF
TRBJ2-7 TRBV7-9 CASSPVAAAYEQYF
TRBJ1-5 TRBV2 CASRRGPLGNQPQHF
TRBJ2-7 TRBV7-9 CASSLEGGGEQYF
TRBJ1-6 TRBV20-1 CSAPAPQFDSPLHF
TRBJ2-7 TRBV19 CASSDPGRGSYEQYF
TRBJ2-1 TRBV7-6 CASSPGLMGRYNEQFF
TRBJ2-3 TRBV28 CASSSGLARDTQYF
TRBJ2-1 TRBV24-1 CATSDLSGGNYNEQFF
TRBJ2-1 TRBV20-1 CSARASGYNEQFF
TRBJ2-5 TRBV6-1 CASSLRRGGPQETQYF
TRBJ2-5 TRBV4-2 CASSQGDGGETQYF
TRBJ1-3 TRBV29-1 CSVSTGGSGNTIYF
TRBJ2-7 TRBV20-1 CSADGSSGGSYEQYF
TRBJ1-1 TRBV4-2 CASSQVPLTGGAEAFF
TRBJ2-3 TRBV25-1 CASKGLAGEGTDTQYF
TRBJ2-3 TRBV24-1 CATSTGATDTQYF
TRBJ1-1 TRBV30 CAWNWARDTEAFF
TRBJ2-7 TRBV14 CASSQDIRTSSYEQYF
TRBJ2-7 TRBV7-9 CASSRPGQGYEQYF
TRBJ1-1 TRBV29-1 CSVEDFMNTEAFF
TRBJ2-7 TRBV20-1 CSAGQTTYEQYF